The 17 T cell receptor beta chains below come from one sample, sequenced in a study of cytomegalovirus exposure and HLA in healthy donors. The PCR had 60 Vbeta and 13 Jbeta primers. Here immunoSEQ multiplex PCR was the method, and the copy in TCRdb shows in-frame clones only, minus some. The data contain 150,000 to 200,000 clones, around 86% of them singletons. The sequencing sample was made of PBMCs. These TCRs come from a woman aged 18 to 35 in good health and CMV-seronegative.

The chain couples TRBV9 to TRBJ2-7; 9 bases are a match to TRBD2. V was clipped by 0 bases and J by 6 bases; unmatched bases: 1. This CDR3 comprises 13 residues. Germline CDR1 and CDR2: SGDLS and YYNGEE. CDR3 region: CASSVGAGGEQYF. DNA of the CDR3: TGTGCCAGCAGCGTAGGAGCGGGAGGCGAGCAGTACTTC.

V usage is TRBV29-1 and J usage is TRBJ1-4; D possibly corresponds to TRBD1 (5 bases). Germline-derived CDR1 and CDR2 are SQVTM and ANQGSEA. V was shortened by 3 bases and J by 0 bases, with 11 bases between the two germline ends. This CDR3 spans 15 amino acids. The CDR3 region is CSVDGGGSTNEKLFF. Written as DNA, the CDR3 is TGCAGCGTTGACGGGGGGGGTTCAACTAATGAAAAACTGTTTTTT.

The CDR3 sequence: CASSPEGISDGYTF. Here the CDR3 DNA reads TGTGCCAGCTCCCCTGAGGGAATTTCTGATGGCTACACCTTC. J is TRBJ1-2 and V is TRBV6-5; D is undetermined. The V end lost 8 bases, the J end lost 6 bases, and 19 bases lay between the germline ends. The CDR3 loop spans 14 amino acids. CDR1 is MNHEY, CDR2 SVGAGI, per germline.

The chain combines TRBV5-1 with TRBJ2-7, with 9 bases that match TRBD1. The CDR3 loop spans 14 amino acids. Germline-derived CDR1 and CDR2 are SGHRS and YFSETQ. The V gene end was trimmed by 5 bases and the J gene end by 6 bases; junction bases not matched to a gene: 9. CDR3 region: CASSWVGTGSEQYF. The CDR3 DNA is TGCGCCAGCAGTTGGGTGGGGACAGGGTCCGAGCAGTACTTC.

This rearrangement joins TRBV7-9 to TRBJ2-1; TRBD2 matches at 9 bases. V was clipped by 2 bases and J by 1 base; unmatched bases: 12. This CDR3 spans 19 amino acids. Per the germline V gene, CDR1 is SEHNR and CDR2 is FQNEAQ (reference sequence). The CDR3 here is CASSLLGTSSLGSYNEQFF. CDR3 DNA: TGTGCCAGCAGCTTACTCGGGACTAGCTCATTAGGGTCCTACAATGAGCAGTTCTTC.

CDR3 in amino acids: CASSTWPRGPSNQPQHF. CDR3 in DNA: TGTGCCAGTAGTACATGGCCAAGGGGGCCTAGCAATCAGCCCCAGCATTTT. The V and J genes are TRBV19 and TRBJ1-5; 7 bases line up with TRBD1. V gave up 4 bases and J gave up 0 bases; unmatched junction bases: 9. This CDR3 has 17 residues. The germline V gene encodes CDR1 LNHDA and CDR2 SQIVND (reference sequence).

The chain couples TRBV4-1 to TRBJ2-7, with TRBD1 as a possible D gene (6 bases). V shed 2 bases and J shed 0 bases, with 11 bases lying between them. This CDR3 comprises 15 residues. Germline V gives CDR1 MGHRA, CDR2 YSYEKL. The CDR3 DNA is TGCGCCAGCAGCCAAAACAGGGCTAGCTCCTACGAGCAGTACTTC. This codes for CASSQNRASSYEQYF.

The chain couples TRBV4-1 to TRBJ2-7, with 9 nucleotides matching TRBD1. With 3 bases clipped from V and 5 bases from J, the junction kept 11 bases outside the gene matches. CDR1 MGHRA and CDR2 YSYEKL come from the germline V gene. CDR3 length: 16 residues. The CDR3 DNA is TGCGCCAGCAGCCACTCACAGGGGGCATTTCACAACGAGCAGTACTTC. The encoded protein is CASSHSQGAFHNEQYF.

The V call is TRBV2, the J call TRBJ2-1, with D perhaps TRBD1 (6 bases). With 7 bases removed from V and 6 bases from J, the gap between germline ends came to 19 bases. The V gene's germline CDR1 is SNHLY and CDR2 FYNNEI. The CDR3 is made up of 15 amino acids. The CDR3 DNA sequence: TGTGCCAGCATACGCGGCAGGGGCATGGCCAATGAGCAGTTCTTC. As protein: CASIRGRGMANEQFF.

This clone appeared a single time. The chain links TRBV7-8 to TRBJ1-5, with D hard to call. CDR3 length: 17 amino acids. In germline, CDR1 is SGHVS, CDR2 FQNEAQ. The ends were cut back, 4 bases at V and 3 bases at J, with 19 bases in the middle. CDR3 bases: TGTGCCAGCAGCTCAACACTCCCCCAGGCGATCAATCAGCCCCAGCATTTT. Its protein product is CASSSTLPQAINQPQHF.

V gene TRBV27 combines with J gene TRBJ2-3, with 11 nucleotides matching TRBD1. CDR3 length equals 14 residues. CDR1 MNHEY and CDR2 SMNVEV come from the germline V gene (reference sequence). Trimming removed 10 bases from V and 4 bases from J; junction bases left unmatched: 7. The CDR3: CATLGQGASDTQYF. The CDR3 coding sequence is TGTGCCACTCTTGGACAGGGGGCTTCAGATACGCAGTATTTT.

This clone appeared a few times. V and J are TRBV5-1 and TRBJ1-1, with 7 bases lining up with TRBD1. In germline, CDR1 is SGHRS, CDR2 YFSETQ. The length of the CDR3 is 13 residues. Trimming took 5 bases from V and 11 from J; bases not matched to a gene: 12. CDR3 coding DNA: TGCGCCAGCAGTCCCTTCTTTGGGACAGAGGCTTTCTTT. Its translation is CASSPFFGTEAFF. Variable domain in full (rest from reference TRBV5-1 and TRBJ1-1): KAGVTQTPRYLIKTRGQQVTLSCSPISGHRSVSWYQQTPGQGLQFLFEYFSETQRNKGNFPGRFSGRQFSNSRSEMNVSTLELGDSALYLCASSPFFGTEAFFGQGTRLTVV.

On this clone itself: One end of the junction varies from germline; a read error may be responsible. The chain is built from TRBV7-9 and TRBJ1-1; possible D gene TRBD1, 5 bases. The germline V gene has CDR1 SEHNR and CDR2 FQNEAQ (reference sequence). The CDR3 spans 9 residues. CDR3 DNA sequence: TGTGCCAGCAGCGCGCCAGGGTCCTTT. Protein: CASSAPGSF. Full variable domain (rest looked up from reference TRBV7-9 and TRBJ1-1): DTGVSQNPRHKITKRGQNVTFRCDPISEHNRLYWYRQTLGQGPEFLTYFQNEAQLEKSRLLSDRFSAERPKGSFSTLEIQRTEQGDSAMYLCASSAPGSFGQGTRLTVV.

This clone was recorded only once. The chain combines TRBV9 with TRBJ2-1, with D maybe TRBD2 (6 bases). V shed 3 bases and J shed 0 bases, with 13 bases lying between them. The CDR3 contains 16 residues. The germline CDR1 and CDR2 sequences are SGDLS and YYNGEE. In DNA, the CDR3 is TGTGCCAGCAGCGCGATGGACTACCGCTCCTACAATGAGCAGTTCTTC. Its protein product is CASSAMDYRSYNEQFF.

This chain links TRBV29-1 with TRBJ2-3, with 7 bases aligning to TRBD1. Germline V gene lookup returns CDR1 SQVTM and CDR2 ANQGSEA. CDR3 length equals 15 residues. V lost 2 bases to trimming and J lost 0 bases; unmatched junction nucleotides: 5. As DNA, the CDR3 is TGCAGCGTTGAACCCGGGACAGCTAGCACAGATACGCAGTATTTT. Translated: CSVEPGTASTDTQYF.

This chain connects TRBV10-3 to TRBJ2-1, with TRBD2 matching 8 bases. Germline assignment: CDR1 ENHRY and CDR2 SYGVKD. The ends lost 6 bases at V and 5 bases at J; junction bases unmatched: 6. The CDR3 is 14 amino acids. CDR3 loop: CAIRGTSGHNEQFF. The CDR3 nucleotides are TGTGCCATCAGAGGTACTAGCGGCCACAATGAGCAGTTCTTC.

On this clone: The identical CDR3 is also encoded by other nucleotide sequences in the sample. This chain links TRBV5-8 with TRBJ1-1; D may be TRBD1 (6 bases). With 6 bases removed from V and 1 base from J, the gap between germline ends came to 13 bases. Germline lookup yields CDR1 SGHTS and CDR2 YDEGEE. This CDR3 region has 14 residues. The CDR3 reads CASTQRGPNTEAFF. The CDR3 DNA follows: TGTGCCAGCACCCAGCGGGGGCCGAACACTGAAGCTTTCTTT. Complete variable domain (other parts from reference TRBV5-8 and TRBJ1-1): EAGVTQSPTHLIKTRGQQATLRCSPISGHTSVYWYQQALGLGLQFLLWYDEGEERNRGNFPPRFSGRQFPNYSSELNVNALELEDSALYLCASTQRGPNTEAFFGQGTRLTVV.